This TCR beta chain was identified in a study of T cell responses to AZD1222 COVID-19 vaccine. Study-wide results and limits: Spike as a whole was targeted by vaccine-associated CD4 TCRs, dominant at 160-218 and 743-854. Possibly, clonal diversity was underestimated; donors were largely white British and included more females.

Sequencing used immunoSEQ multiplex PCR; TCRdb keeps in-frame clones, though not all of them. The sample has around 120,000 clones, under 90% seen once. Germline CDR1 is SQVTM and CDR2 is ANQGSEA. J lost 5 bases, V lost 4 bases, and 8 bases had no gene match. The CDR3 totals 14 residues. As to this clone: Its antigen remains unknown.

J is TRBJ2-1 and V is TRBV29-1; 7 nucleotides align to TRBD2. The source of this sequence is an adult in good health. The source material was peripheral blood, sampled on day 0 of AZD1222 vaccination. This CDR3 is CSVGKRGDNNEQFF. The CDR3 DNA is TGCAGCGTTGGCAAGCGGGGTGACAACAATGAGCAGTTCTTC.